The 31 T cell receptor beta chains reported below all come from one sample, sequenced in a study of OX40 agonist ivuxolimab in advanced cancers. Libraries were constructed by the immunoSEQ multiplex PCR assay. The source is immuneACCESS, and TCRdb retained only in-frame sequences with V and J called. Part of the clones is not carried over; for the studies checked, unresolved V genes explain less than half of this, and the remainder is unexplained. A total of 35,000 to 55,000 clones appear in this sample, just under 95% of them only once. The ten most abundant clones make up roughly 9.6% of the sample. Sequenced material: CD4+ or CD8+ T cells sorted from blood, taken in a trial of the OX40 agonist ivuxolimab. These receptors were obtained from an adult with an advanced solid tumor such as melanoma, head and neck, liver or kidney cancer.

The chain couples TRBV5-6 to TRBJ1-1; a possible D gene is TRBD1 (5 bases). This CDR3 has 14 residues. Trimming cost V 3 bases and J 0 bases, with 9 bases left between them. The germline gives CDR1 SGHDT, CDR2 YYEEEE. Here the CDR3 reads CASSWGRMNTEAFF. In DNA, the CDR3 is TGTGCCAGCAGCTGGGGACGCATGAACACTGAAGCTTTCTTT.

The chain employs TRBV12-5 and TRBJ1-2; TRBD1 might be the D (5 bases). Germline V gives CDR1 LGHNT, CDR2 FRNRAP. This CDR3 region has 13 residues. V lost 5 bases to trimming and J lost 5 bases, with 12 bases between them. The CDR3 nucleotides read TGTGCTAGTGGTCCGGGACCCTCATATGGCTACACCTTC. Translating it yields CASGPGPSYGYTF. The full variable domain, its missing parts supplied by reference TRBV12-5 and TRBJ1-2, is DARVTQTPRHKVTEMGQEVTMRCQPILGHNTVFWYRQTMMQGLELLAYFRNRAPLDDSGMPKDRFSAEMPDATLATLKIQPSEPRDSAVYFCASGPGPSYGYTFGSGTRLTVV.

The chain joins TRBV6-1 to TRBJ2-2, with TRBD2 matching 13 bases. This CDR3 spans 15 amino acids. V gave up 5 bases and J gave up 6 bases; unmatched junction bases: 3. Germline CDR1 and CDR2: MNHNS and SASEGT. The CDR3 sequence: CASSLGTSGAGELFF. The DNA of the CDR3 is TGTGCCAGCAGTCTCGGGACTAGCGGGGCCGGGGAGCTGTTTTTT.

This clone was seen only a few times. The rearrangement uses TRBV11-3 and TRBJ2-2; D remains ambiguous. V lost 3 bases and J lost 0, with 8 bases in between. CDR1 and CDR2 from the germline V gene are SGHNT and YENEEA. The CDR3 extends over 15 amino acids. The CDR3 loop reads CASSFPPSNTGELFF. Here the CDR3 DNA reads TGTGCCAGCAGCTTTCCGCCCTCGAACACCGGGGAGCTGTTTTTT.

The gene calls are TRBV5-5 and TRBJ1-1; TRBD1 might be the D (6 bases). The V gene lost 2 bases and the J gene lost 6 bases, with 11 bases spanning the gap. Germline V gene sequence: CDR1 SGHKS, CDR2 YYEKEE (reference sequence). The CDR3 is 13 amino acids. CDR3: CASSLNRASEAFF. In DNA, the CDR3 is TGTGCCAGCAGCTTAAACAGGGCCTCTGAAGCTTTCTTT.

The CDR3 nucleotides read TGTGCCAGCAGCGTAGGTTCGGGACAGAGAGCTGGAAACACCATATATTTT. Protein sequence: CASSVGSGQRAGNTIYF. This sequence joins TRBV9 and TRBJ1-3; TRBD1 matches at 7 bases. Germline lookup yields CDR1 SGDLS and CDR2 YYNGEE. The CDR3 loop spans 17 amino acids. Trimming took 0 bases from V and 2 from J; bases not matched to a gene: 8.

The V call is TRBV9, the J call TRBJ2-1; D is perhaps TRBD2 (5 bases). The germline V gene has CDR1 SGDLS and CDR2 YYNGEE. The CDR3 totals 14 residues. V was clipped by 5 bases and J by 0 bases, with 9 bases between them. In DNA form, the CDR3 reads TGTGCCAGCAGACGAGCGGACTCCTACAATGAGCAGTTCTTC. Protein: CASRRADSYNEQFF.

The gene calls are TRBV27 and TRBJ2-5, with TRBD2 as a possible D gene (7 bases). There are 15 residues in the CDR3. The germline V gene has CDR1 MNHEY and CDR2 SMNVEV (reference sequence). Trimming took off 8 bases at V and 5 bases at J, with 21 bases between the two ends. CDR3 sequence reads: CASSSGGAFVETQYF. In DNA form, the CDR3 reads TGTGCCAGCTCTTCTGGGGGGGCTTTTGTCGAGACCCAGTACTTC.

This clone was detected once. The chain couples TRBV18 to TRBJ2-5; TRBD1 is a possible D gene (6 bases). In germline, CDR1 is KGHSH, CDR2 LQKENI. Between the trimmed V and J ends, which lost 0 bases and 5 bases, there was a span of 10 bases. This CDR3 has 14 amino acids. The CDR3 loop is CASSPPKGDETQYF. The DNA of the CDR3 is TGTGCCAGCTCACCACCCAAGGGGGACGAGACCCAGTACTTC.

The chain links TRBV28 to TRBJ1-1, with unresolved D. CDR1 is MDHEN and CDR2 is SYDVKM in the germline V gene. V lost 1 base to trimming and J lost 5 bases, with 11 bases between them. The CDR3 extends over 14 amino acids. The CDR3 sequence: CASSLSGVVTEAFF. The DNA of the CDR3 is TGTGCCAGCAGTTTATCCGGGGTTGTGACTGAAGCTTTCTTT.

This chain connects TRBV30 to TRBJ2-7; D not resolved. Germline V gene data show CDR1 as GTSNPN and CDR2 as SVGIG (reference sequence). The CDR3 is 14 residues long. Trimming took 3 bases from V and 0 from J, leaving 12 bases between them. The CDR3, as DNA: TGTGCCTGGAGGCGCTCAAACTACTCCTACGAGCAGTACTTC. Translation: CAWRRSNYSYEQYF.

The chain uses TRBV19 and TRBJ1-1; 7 nucleotides line up with TRBD1. CDR3 size: 13 residues. J lost 6 bases, V lost 5 bases, and 6 bases had no gene match. Looked up from germline, CDR1 is LNHDA and CDR2 is SQIVND (reference sequence). CDR3 amino acids: CASSPGGTAEAFF. The CDR3 DNA reads TGTGCCAGTAGTCCCGGGGGGACAGCTGAAGCTTTCTTT.

The chain carries TRBV28 and TRBJ2-7; TRBD1 matches 7 bases. This CDR3 is 16 amino acids long. Germline loops: CDR1 MDHEN, CDR2 SYDVKM. After removal of 3 bases from V and 2 bases from J, the junction contained 10 bases not matched to a gene. The chain's CDR3 is CASSFGSGQVTYEQYF. The CDR3 coding sequence is TGTGCCAGCAGTTTTGGGTCCGGACAGGTTACCTACGAGCAGTACTTC.

The chain joins TRBV28 to TRBJ2-7; 11 nucleotides match TRBD1. Germline V lookup: CDR1 MDHEN, CDR2 SYDVKM. The CDR3 length is 16 residues. V was pared by 6 bases and J by 4 bases, with 11 bases of the junction left unmatched. The CDR3: CASSPTGQGALYEQYF. The CDR3, as DNA: TGTGCCAGCAGCCCAACCGGACAGGGGGCTTTGTACGAGCAGTACTTC. Based on the CDR3 plus reference TRBV28 and TRBJ2-7, the full variable domain is DVKVTQSSRYLVKRTGEKVFLECVQDMDHENMFWYRQDPGLGLRLIYFSYDVKMKEKGDIPEGYSVSREKKERFSLILESASTNQTSMYLCASSPTGQGALYEQYFGPGTRLTVT.

CDR3 coding DNA: TGTGCCAGCAGCTTCCCAGGGGGCGTCGAGCAGTACTTC. Encoded protein: CASSFPGGVEQYF. The V and J genes are TRBV11-3 and TRBJ2-7; TRBD1 matches at 8 bases. The CDR3 consists of 13 residues. Trimming at V came to 3 bases and at J to 6 bases, leaving 4 bases not matched to a gene. In germline, CDR1 is SGHNT, CDR2 YENEEA.

The chain uses TRBV21-1 and TRBJ1-2; the table calls TRBD1, which could not be checked here. TRBV21-1 corresponds to a pseudogene. The CDR3 totals 16 residues. CDR3 DNA sequence: TGTGCCAGCAGCAAAGAGAGGACAGGGTACAGGGTGGGCTACACCTTC. Protein product: CASSKERTGYRVGYTF.

CDR3 sequence reads: CASSRYNEQFF. The CDR3 DNA follows: TGTGCCAGCAGCAGATACAATGAGCAGTTCTTC. The rearrangement uses TRBV5-6 and TRBJ2-1, with D unclear. Per the germline V gene, CDR1 is SGHDT and CDR2 is YYEEEE. The CDR3 is 11 residues long. The V gene lost 4 bases and the J gene lost 4 bases, with 3 bases spanning the gap.

V gene TRBV19 combines with J gene TRBJ2-2, with D perhaps TRBD1 (5 bases). From germline, CDR1 is LNHDA and CDR2 SQIVND (reference sequence). CDR3 length equals 19 residues. V was pared by 1 base and J by 0 bases, with 18 bases between. The CDR3 loop is CASSIGTDTVLPNTGELFF. CDR3 in DNA: TGTGCCAGTAGTATAGGAACGGACACAGTCCTTCCGAACACCGGGGAGCTGTTTTTT.

The chain links TRBV5-1 to TRBJ2-1; D call uncertain. The ends were cut back, 3 bases at V and 0 bases at J, with 16 bases in the middle. The CDR3 spans 17 residues. Germline-derived CDR1 and CDR2 are SGHRS and YFSETQ. As DNA, the CDR3 is TGCGCCAGCAGCTCTGACCTAAACAGCTTCTCCTACAATGAGCAGTTCTTC. Translation: CASSSDLNSFSYNEQFF.

The chain joins TRBV9 to TRBJ2-1, with D tentatively TRBD2 (5 bases). The V gene's germline CDR1 is SGDLS and CDR2 YYNGEE. There are 15 residues in the CDR3. V lost 0 bases and J 7 bases, leaving 14 bases between the germline ends. The chain's CDR3 is CASSVGTPFLNEQFF. In DNA, the CDR3 is TGTGCCAGCAGCGTAGGGACTCCCTTTCTGAATGAGCAGTTCTTC.

The CDR3 sequence: CASSQANTQYF. In DNA, the CDR3 is TGTGCCAGCAGCCAAGCGAATACGCAGTATTTT. The chain joins TRBV9 to TRBJ2-3; D remains unclear. CDR1 SGDLS and CDR2 YYNGEE come from the germline V gene. CDR3 length equals 11 residues. V lost 4 bases to trimming and J lost 7 bases, with 7 bases between them.

This chain connects TRBV6-1 to TRBJ1-1; no reliable D call. V lost 4 bases to trimming and J lost 6 bases, with 9 bases between them. The CDR3 loop spans 12 amino acids. Per germline, CDR1 MNHNS and CDR2 SASEGT. CDR3: CASSGAGAEAFF. The CDR3 bases are TGTGCCAGCAGTGGAGCTGGGGCTGAAGCTTTCTTT.

J is TRBJ1-5 and V is TRBV28, with a possible D match to TRBD1 (5 bases). V gave up 5 bases and J gave up 0 bases, with 14 bases separating them. Germline V lookup: CDR1 MDHEN, CDR2 SYDVKM. CDR3 length equals 16 residues. The CDR3 spells CASSPNRWDSNQPQHF. The CDR3 DNA reads as TGTGCCAGCAGTCCGAACAGGTGGGATAGCAATCAGCCCCAGCATTTT.

This clone was found once. CDR3 sequence: CAGSGSAIVGYGYTF. CDR3 sequence (DNA): TGTGCCGGTAGCGGGTCGGCCATAGTGGGTTATGGCTACACCTTC. This chain uses TRBV7-9 with TRBJ1-2; D is uncertain. The V end lost 11 bases, the J end lost 5 bases, and 24 bases lay between the germline ends. There are 15 residues in the CDR3. Germline loops: CDR1 SEHNR, CDR2 FQNEAQ (reference sequence).

The genes are TRBV9 and TRBJ2-7, with unresolved D. Trimming removed 4 bases from V and 7 bases from J, with 15 bases in between. The CDR3 contains 13 residues. Germline CDR1 SGDLS, CDR2 YYNGEE. DNA for the CDR3: TGTGCCAGCAGCCCCCCAGGAAGAGGAGAGCAGTACTTC. Protein: CASSPPGRGEQYF. Looking up the rest from reference TRBV9 and TRBJ2-7 gives the full variable domain: DSGVTQTPKHLITATGQRVTLRCSPRSGDLSVYWYQQSLDQGLQFLIQYYNGEERAKGNILERFSAQQFPDLHSELNLSSLELGDSALYFCASSPPGRGEQYFGPGTRLTVT.

The J gene is TRBJ2-1, the V gene TRBV19; D call uncertain. Germline values: CDR1 LNHDA, CDR2 SQIVND (reference sequence). The V end lost 0 bases, the J end lost 0 bases, and 9 bases lay between the germline ends. This CDR3 region has 16 residues. The CDR3 DNA reads as TGTGCCAGTAGTATAGAACGGATTAGCTCCTACAATGAGCAGTTCTTC. Translating it yields CASSIERISSYNEQFF.

This chain connects TRBV2 to TRBJ2-7, with 8 positions matching TRBD1. Germline-derived CDR1 and CDR2 are SNHLY and FYNNEI. V gave up 5 bases and J gave up 2 bases; unmatched junction bases: 5. The CDR3 is made up of 14 amino acids. The CDR3 DNA reads as TGTGCCAGCAGTCCCCGGGACAGGACCTACGAGCAGTACTTC. It codes for CASSPRDRTYEQYF.

This clone appeared once. The chain couples TRBV9 to TRBJ1-3, with D unresolved. The CDR3 has 14 residues. From germline, CDR1 is SGDLS and CDR2 YYNGEE. V was pared by 3 bases and J by 0 bases, with 7 bases between. The CDR3 protein is CASSARGSGNTIYF. The DNA for the CDR3 is TGTGCCAGCAGCGCCCGGGGCTCTGGAAACACCATATATTTT.

The V gene is TRBV27, the J gene TRBJ2-7; TRBD1 or TRBD2 may be the D gene (6 bases each). The ends were cut back, 2 bases at V and 3 bases at J, with 11 bases in the middle. CDR1 and CDR2 from the germline V gene are MNHEY and SMNVEV (reference sequence). The CDR3 is 14 amino acids. In nucleotides, the CDR3 is TGTGCCAGCAGTTTAATGGGGGGCAACTACGAGCAGTACTTC. Translation gives CASSLMGGNYEQYF.

The chain recombines TRBV27 with TRBJ2-1; unclear D gene. This CDR3 has 13 residues. The germline V and J ends were trimmed by 0 bases and 10 bases, with 10 bases remaining between them. The V gene's germline CDR1 is MNHEY and CDR2 SMNVEV (reference sequence). Written as DNA, the CDR3 is TGTGCCAGCAGTTTATCTCCTGGGATAGAGCAGTTCTTC. This codes for CASSLSPGIEQFF.

V is TRBV5-1 and J is TRBJ2-5, with D perhaps TRBD2 (5 bases). V lost 1 base and J lost 0, with 10 bases in between. Germline lookup yields CDR1 SGHRS and CDR2 YFSETQ. There are 15 residues in the CDR3. As DNA, the CDR3 is TGCGCCAGCAGCTTGACGTTCGGGGACCAAGAGACCCAGTACTTC. It is translated as CASSLTFGDQETQYF. Full variable domain (missing parts from reference TRBV5-1 and TRBJ2-5): KAGVTQTPRYLIKTRGQQVTLSCSPISGHRSVSWYQQTPGQGLQFLFEYFSETQRNKGNFPGRFSGRQFSNSRSEMNVSTLELGDSALYLCASSLTFGDQETQYFGPGTRLLVL.